This entry features one T cell receptor (beta chain) sequence. Antigen: not known. This sample is drawn from a study of CD8+ T cells in alopecia areata. Study-level results: During tofacitinib treatment, many expanded lesional clones remained in scalp and blood.

Indicated treatment: oral pan-JAK inhibitor, 5-10 mg twice daily. RNA extraction was followed by reverse transcription into cDNA, which acted as the sequencing template. TCRdb's table, derived via immunoSEQ multiplex PCR, lists solely in-frame clones and lacks some. The profile shows 140,000 to 150,000 clones, about 59% of them singletons. Germline loops: CDR1 GTSNPN, CDR2 SVGIG (reference sequence). Trimming at V came to 7 bases and at J to 4 bases, leaving 10 bases not matched to a gene. There are 14 residues in the CDR3. The gene calls are TRBV30 and TRBJ1-1, with 9 bases identical to TRBD1. The starting material was CD8+ T cells sorted from blood, obtained at week 4, from a patient treated with tofacitinib. This TCR derives from a human donor with alopecia areata. The CDR3 DNA reads as TGTGCCTCCGGGACAGGGTCTCAGGGCACTGAAGCTTTCTTT. Its translation is CASGTGSQGTEAFF.